These 5 T cell receptor beta chains were sequenced from one sample in a study of T cell responses to AZD1222 COVID-19 vaccine. Here immunoSEQ multiplex PCR was the method, and the copy in TCRdb shows in-frame clones only, minus some. The sample consists of about 78,000 clones, roughly 90% of them appearing once. The material was peripheral blood, obtained on day 0 of MenACWY control vaccination. Receptors were obtained from an adult in good health.

The J gene is TRBJ1-3, the V gene TRBV19; possible D gene TRBD1, 5 bases. Germline assignment: CDR1 LNHDA and CDR2 SQIVND (reference sequence). The CDR3 spans 16 residues. The ends were cut back, 4 bases at V and 4 bases at J, with 17 bases in the middle. The CDR3 loop is CASSTPRVSGGNTIYF. CDR3 nucleotide sequence: TGTGCCAGTAGTACCCCCAGGGTGAGCGGCGGAAACACCATATATTTT.

The chain uses TRBV7-3 and TRBJ2-5, with 9 bases matching TRBD2. Germline V gives CDR1 SGHTA, CDR2 FQGTGA. The CDR3 has 15 amino acids. The trim removed 2 bases at V and 4 bases at J, leaving 5 bases unmatched. Written as DNA, the CDR3 is TGTGCCAGCAGCTTAGGGGGTAGCGGGGGAGAGACCCAGTACTTC. Translated: CASSLGGSGGETQYF.

Note on this clone: Other DNA variants within this sample encode the same CDR3. This rearrangement joins TRBV19 to TRBJ2-1, with D perhaps TRBD1 or TRBD2 (5 bases each). Per germline, CDR1 LNHDA and CDR2 SQIVND (reference sequence). Trimming removed 1 base from V and 5 bases from J, with 6 bases in between. The CDR3 loop spans 13 amino acids. Here the CDR3 reads CASSIGGNNEQFF. The CDR3 DNA is TGTGCCAGTAGTATAGGGGGGAACAATGAGCAGTTCTTC.

This clone has more than one count but fewer than ten. The rearrangement joins TRBV7-9 to TRBJ1-2; D unclear. The CDR3 totals 14 residues. The germline V gene encodes CDR1 SEHNR and CDR2 FQNEAQ (reference sequence). Trimming shortened V by 0 bases and J by 9 bases, and 14 bases separated the two germline ends. CDR3 DNA sequence: TGTGCCAGCAGCTTAGCGGGCAGCGATCACAGCTACACCTTC. Its protein is CASSLAGSDHSYTF.

This chain joins TRBV19 and TRBJ1-6; TRBD1 is a possible D gene (5 bases). Trimming took off 2 bases at V and 3 bases at J, with 11 bases between the two ends. The CDR3 contains 16 residues. CDR1 is LNHDA, CDR2 SQIVND, per germline (reference sequence). The CDR3 reads CASSIKVTDYNSPLHF. The CDR3 region has the DNA TGTGCCAGTAGTATAAAAGTGACAGACTATAATTCACCCCTCCACTTT.